These 27 T cell receptor beta chains came from one sample sequenced in a study of OX40 agonist ivuxolimab in advanced cancers. The assay was immunoSEQ multiplex PCR, and TCRdb's table has in-frame clones only and misses some. The sample has about 73,000 clones; over 75% are singletons. The sample in question was CD4+ or CD8+ T cells sorted from blood, obtained in a trial of the OX40 agonist ivuxolimab. Receptors originate from an adult with an advanced solid tumor such as melanoma, head and neck, liver or kidney cancer.

The J gene is TRBJ1-1, the V gene TRBV25-1; the D is unclear. The CDR3 is 12 residues long. The ends were cut back, 3 bases at V and 2 bases at J, with 4 bases in the middle. Germline-derived CDR1 and CDR2 are MGHDK and SYGVNS. CDR3 sequence (DNA): TGTGCCAGCAGTGAGCTAAACACTGAAGCTTTCTTT. Translating gives CASSELNTEAFF.

The genes are TRBV5-4 and TRBJ2-7; 8 positions match TRBD1. The CDR3 is made up of 11 amino acids. Germline V gives CDR1 SGHNT, CDR2 YYREEE (reference sequence). With 9 bases clipped from V and 4 bases from J, the junction kept 3 bases outside the gene matches. The CDR3 spells CATRQGYEQYF. CDR3 sequence (DNA): TGTGCCACCCGACAGGGGTACGAGCAGTACTTC.

The chain couples TRBV6-1 to TRBJ1-1; D is ambiguous. With 4 bases removed from V and 0 bases from J, the gap between germline ends came to 6 bases. Germline lookup yields CDR1 MNHNS and CDR2 SASEGT. The CDR3 has 13 residues. The CDR3 loop reads CASSVRMNTEAFF. The CDR3 nucleotides are TGTGCCAGCAGTGTACGGATGAACACTGAAGCTTTCTTT.

This clone came up a few times. The chain joins TRBV5-6 to TRBJ1-4; 7 nucleotides align to TRBD1. V shed 1 base, J shed 0 bases, and the junction held 6 bases outside the gene matches. The CDR3 is 17 amino acids. The germline V gene has CDR1 SGHDT and CDR2 YYEEEE. This chain's CDR3 is CASSLWQGDSTNEKLFF. CDR3 DNA: TGTGCCAGCAGCTTGTGGCAGGGGGACTCAACTAATGAAAAACTGTTTTTT.

This clone was picked up one time. This chain uses TRBV10-3 with TRBJ1-2, with D perhaps TRBD1 (5 bases). Germline loops: CDR1 ENHRY, CDR2 SYGVKD. V lost 3 bases to trimming and J lost 9 bases, with 20 bases between them. This CDR3 has 15 amino acids. CDR3 nucleotides: TGTGCCATCAGTGATTCAGGGCGGACCCTATGGAGCTACACCTTC. Translated, it gives CAISDSGRTLWSYTF.

This clone was counted between two and nine times. CDR3 nucleotides: TGTGCCAGCAGCTCCGGACTAGCGGGGGGAAGCACAGATACGCAGTATTTT. Its translation is CASSSGLAGGSTDTQYF. The gene calls are TRBV5-8 and TRBJ2-3, with TRBD2 matching 14 bases. Germline loops: CDR1 SGHTS, CDR2 YDEGEE. J was trimmed by 0 bases and V by 3 bases; bases with no gene match: 3. The CDR3 sequence is 17 residues long.

This chain links TRBV2 with TRBJ2-3, with TRBD2 identical over 15 bases. The germline V gene has CDR1 SNHLY and CDR2 FYNNEI. With V trimmed by 4 bases and J by 3 bases, 2 bases remained unmatched. This CDR3 region has 16 residues. The CDR3 spells CASSVGTSGGTDTQYF. The CDR3 coding sequence is TGTGCCAGCAGTGTCGGGACTAGCGGGGGGACAGATACGCAGTATTTT.

The chain is built from TRBV6-4 and TRBJ2-2; D call uncertain. The CDR3 covers 14 residues. Germline V gene lookup returns CDR1 MRHNA and CDR2 SNTAGT. V was shortened by 5 bases and J by 4 bases, with 11 bases between the two germline ends. The CDR3 region is CASSRREGTGELFF. Here the CDR3 DNA reads TGTGCCAGCAGTAGAAGGGAAGGCACCGGGGAGCTGTTTTTT.

This clone was detected only once. The gene calls are TRBV4-2 and TRBJ1-6; 9 bases are a match to TRBD1. The V and J ends lost 0 bases and 10 bases, in that order; junction bases with no gene match: 4. CDR3 length equals 15 residues. Germline CDR1 and CDR2: LGHNA and YNFKEQ. The CDR3 sequence is CASSQDRTGESPLHF. CDR3 in DNA: TGTGCCAGCAGCCAAGATAGGACAGGGGAGTCACCCCTCCACTTT.

The chain couples TRBV27 to TRBJ2-3; D not resolved. V lost 4 bases and J lost 0, with 11 bases in between. This CDR3 contains 15 residues. Looked up from germline, CDR1 is MNHEY and CDR2 is SMNVEV (reference sequence). CDR3: CASSSRPLSTDTQYF. The DNA of the CDR3 is TGTGCCAGCAGTTCCCGACCGCTTAGCACAGATACGCAGTATTTT.

V usage is TRBV11-2 and J usage is TRBJ2-1; TRBD1 is a possible D gene (5 bases). V was shortened by 1 base and J by 2 bases, with 9 bases between the two germline ends. This CDR3 has 15 residues. Germline-derived CDR1 and CDR2 are SGHAT and FQNNGV. The CDR3 loop reads CASSLGRAPYNEQFF. CDR3 bases: TGTGCCAGCAGCTTAGGCAGGGCCCCCTACAATGAGCAGTTCTTC.

This clone occurred a few times. This chain links TRBV27 with TRBJ1-2; 9 bases agree with TRBD1. CDR1 and CDR2 from the germline V gene are MNHEY and SMNVEV (reference sequence). CDR3 length equals 15 residues. Losses at the gene ends were 4 bases for V and 7 bases for J; bases not matched to a gene: 10. Written as DNA, the CDR3 is TGTGCCAGCAGTTGGGGTACAGGGGGCCCTGGTGGCTACACCTTC. Translated, it gives CASSWGTGGPGGYTF.

This clone was detected once. The chain links TRBV11-2 to TRBJ2-7; 7 nucleotides match TRBD1. With 4 bases clipped from V and 0 bases from J, the junction kept 3 bases outside the gene matches. CDR3 length: 14 amino acids. Germline values: CDR1 SGHAT, CDR2 FQNNGV. The CDR3 region has the DNA TGTGCCAGCAGCTGGGACAGCAGCTCCTACGAGCAGTACTTC. This sequence encodes CASSWDSSSYEQYF.

V and J are TRBV7-9 and TRBJ2-5; 7 bases agree with TRBD1. Germline V gene data show CDR1 as SEHNR and CDR2 as FQNEAQ (reference sequence). Trimming at V came to 7 bases and at J to 9 bases, leaving 8 bases not matched to a gene. CDR3 length equals 12 residues. CDR3 DNA: TGTGCCAGCATAGACAGGGTTGGGCCCCAGTACTTC. This gives the protein CASIDRVGPQYF.

The chain carries TRBV5-8 and TRBJ1-2; D remains unclear. This CDR3 is built from 14 residues. V dropped 0 bases and J dropped 4 bases, with 10 bases sitting between them. Germline V gene sequence: CDR1 SGHTS, CDR2 YDEGEE. This chain's CDR3 is CASSLVAVSYGYTF. CDR3 coding DNA: TGTGCCAGCAGCTTGGTGGCAGTCAGCTATGGCTACACCTTC. The full variable domain, its missing parts supplied by reference TRBV5-8 and TRBJ1-2, is EAGVTQSPTHLIKTRGQQATLRCSPISGHTSVYWYQQALGLGLQFLLWYDEGEERNRGNFPPRFSGRQFPNYSSELNVNALELEDSALYLCASSLVAVSYGYTFGSGTRLTVV.

The J gene is TRBJ1-1, the V gene TRBV29-1, with D possibly being TRBD1 (6 bases). The CDR3 has 13 amino acids. The V and J ends lost 7 bases and 5 bases respectively, with 17 bases between them. Germline V gene lookup returns CDR1 SQVTM and CDR2 ANQGSEA. Here the CDR3 DNA reads TGCAGCGGGGGACACGTTAGGGGGACTGAAGCTTTCTTT. Translated: CSGGHVRGTEAFF.

The chain couples TRBV2 to TRBJ2-3, with 10 bases fitting TRBD2. The germline gives CDR1 SNHLY, CDR2 FYNNEI. The V segment lost 11 bases and the J segment 4 bases; nucleotides outside the gene matches: 9. The CDR3 is 14 amino acids. The CDR3 reads CAAKGGLASDTQYF. The CDR3 nucleotides are TGTGCCGCTAAAGGGGGACTAGCGTCAGATACGCAGTATTTT.

The J gene is TRBJ2-7, the V gene TRBV6-1; D remains ambiguous. The CDR3 covers 11 residues. V shed 2 bases and J shed 6 bases, with 5 bases lying between them. Germline CDR1 reads MNHNS; CDR2 reads SASEGT. CDR3 sequence (DNA): TGTGCCAGCAGTGAACGGGTCGAGCAGTACTTC. Protein sequence: CASSERVEQYF.

This sequence joins TRBV5-1 and TRBJ2-4; D may be TRBD1 or TRBD2 (5 bases each). Germline V gene data show CDR1 as SGHRS and CDR2 as YFSETQ. V was clipped by 3 bases and J by 6 bases, with 16 bases between them. The CDR3 consists of 15 residues. The CDR3 region is CASSYSRGQTNIQYF. CDR3 DNA: TGCGCCAGCAGCTACTCGAGGGGCCAGACAAACATTCAGTACTTC.

The rearrangement joins TRBV5-1 to TRBJ1-4; the D is unclear. Trimming took 3 bases from V and 1 from J, leaving 16 bases between them. The CDR3 covers 17 residues. Germline-derived CDR1 and CDR2 are SGHRS and YFSETQ. The CDR3 sequence: CASSYISLSQTNEKLFF. CDR3 coding DNA: TGCGCCAGCAGCTATATTTCGCTATCGCAAACTAATGAAAAACTGTTTTTT.

In DNA, the CDR3 is TGCGCCAGCAGTCTCGGTAGGGCAGGTCTACCGAGGTCCCTTGCCTACGAGCAGTACTTC. Protein sequence: CASSLGRAGLPRSLAYEQYF. V is TRBV23-1 and J is TRBJ2-7; D is unclear. TRBV23-1 is assigned to the ORF class and has an uncertain function. The ends were cut back, 4 bases at V and 2 bases at J, with 30 bases in the middle. The CDR3 has 20 residues.

The J gene is TRBJ2-5, the V gene TRBV29-1; 15 nucleotides align to TRBD2. This CDR3 is built from 14 residues. Unmatched junction bases numbered 3, after V lost 5 bases and J lost 5 bases. Germline V lookup: CDR1 SQVTM, CDR2 ANQGSEA. CDR3 region: CSVSGTSGGETQYF. CDR3 in DNA: TGCAGCGTTTCCGGGACTAGCGGGGGGGAGACCCAGTACTTC. The full variable domain, its missing parts supplied by reference TRBV29-1 and TRBJ2-5, is SAVISQKPSRDICQRGTSLTIQCQVDSQVTMMFWYRQQPGQSLTLIATANQGSEATYESGFVIDKFPISRPNLTFSTLTVSNMSPEDSSIYLCSVSGTSGGETQYFGPGTRLLVL.

The chain is built from TRBV30 and TRBJ2-3, with 10 bases identical to TRBD2. This CDR3 is 13 amino acids long. CDR1 GTSNPN and CDR2 SVGIG come from the germline V gene (reference sequence). With V trimmed by 5 bases and J by 10 bases, 9 bases remained unmatched. CDR3 amino acids: CAWRTSGPRAQYF. The CDR3 coding sequence is TGTGCCTGGCGGACTAGCGGCCCCAGGGCGCAGTATTTT. Variable domain in full (rest from reference TRBV30 and TRBJ2-3): SQTIHQWPATLVQPVGSPLSLECTVEGTSNPNLYWYRQAAGRGLQLLFYSVGIGQISSEVPQNLSASRPQDRQFILSSKKLLLSDSGFYLCAWRTSGPRAQYFGPGTRLTVL.

V is TRBV13 and J is TRBJ2-3; either TRBD1 or TRBD2 may supply D (5 bases each). The CDR3 has 17 amino acids. V was cut by 4 bases and J by 3 bases, with 20 bases left in between. Germline V gene data show CDR1 as PRHDT and CDR2 as FYEKMQ (reference sequence). For the CDR3, the DNA is TGTGCCAGCAGCTACCGGGACCCCCAGCGCAGGACAGATACGCAGTATTTT. Residues: CASSYRDPQRRTDTQYF.

This clone was detected a few times. V is TRBV9 and J is TRBJ1-1; no clear D. This CDR3 region has 15 residues. CDR1 and CDR2 (germline): SGDLS, YYNGEE. V lost 0 bases, J lost 4 bases, and 13 bases lay in between. CDR3 amino acids: CASSVGPQSGTEAFF. The CDR3 DNA reads TGTGCCAGCAGCGTAGGTCCGCAGAGTGGCACTGAAGCTTTCTTT.

The V and J genes are TRBV11-2 and TRBJ1-1; D call uncertain. The germline CDR1 and CDR2 sequences are SGHAT and FQNNGV. CDR3 length equals 12 residues. The V end was cut by 1 base, the J end by 6 bases, with 6 bases between. CDR3 coding DNA: TGTGCCAGCAGCTTAGGAGGACCTGAAGCTTTCTTT. It codes for CASSLGGPEAFF.

The V call is TRBV7-3, the J call TRBJ2-5; D remains unclear. This CDR3 spans 14 amino acids. The V gene lost 1 base and the J gene lost 5 bases, with 11 bases spanning the gap. Germline loops: CDR1 SGHTA, CDR2 FQGTGA. CDR3 sequence: CASSLSNMGETQYF. DNA of the CDR3: TGTGCCAGCAGCTTAAGCAACATGGGGGAGACCCAGTACTTC.